This T cell receptor (beta chain) was retrieved from a study of shared clonotypes between healthy human individuals. Several immunoSEQ plates held equal portions of the genomic DNA taken from each subset. Libraries were prepared by immunoSEQ multiplex PCR; TCRdb keeps only in-frame clonotypes and omits some of them. The table records some 1,400,000 clones, approximately 96% of them present only once. Sequenced material: naive CD4+ T cells sorted from blood. Described subset: CD45RA+ positively selected. The origin of this receptor is a man between 25 and 39 years old in good health.

Written as DNA, the CDR3 is TGTGCCAGTAGTATAACCCGCAGGGGTGAGCAGTTCTTC. Translated: CASSITRRGEQFF. The V gene is TRBV19, the J gene TRBJ2-1; a weak D match, TRBD1 (6 bases). The V gene lost 2 bases and the J gene lost 9 bases, with 11 bases spanning the gap. Germline-derived CDR1 and CDR2 are LNHDA and SQIVND (reference sequence). The CDR3 has 13 residues.